Each of the 6 T cell receptor beta chains below was sequenced from the same sample in a study of blood T cell repertoires in COVID-19. Here immunoSEQ multiplex PCR was the method, and the copy in TCRdb shows in-frame clones only, minus some. The sample consists of 60,000 or so clones, approximately 80% of them appearing once. Sequencing was performed on peripheral blood. These receptors were collected from a man at least 80 years old with acute or convalescent COVID-19.

This clone has just one count. The chain uses TRBV2 and TRBJ1-5; no definite D call. Germline CDR1 reads SNHLY; CDR2 reads FYNNEI. This CDR3 contains 12 residues. V lost 5 bases and J lost 6, with 8 bases in between. CDR3 residues: CASSPPVQPQHF. DNA for the CDR3: TGTGCCAGCAGTCCCCCAGTTCAGCCCCAGCATTTT.

Of note for this clone: Mismatch with germline at one junction end may stem from a read error. The chain recombines TRBV6-5 with TRBJ1-3, with a possible D match to TRBD1 (5 bases). This CDR3 comprises 13 residues. Germline loops: CDR1 MNHEY, CDR2 SVGAGI. CDR3 bases: TGTGCCAGCAGCCAGGGTTCTGTAAACACCATATATTTT. Protein product: CASSQGSVNTIYF.

This rearrangement joins TRBV9 to TRBJ1-2; D remains ambiguous. CDR3 length: 15 residues. Trimming cost V 0 bases and J 4 bases, with 13 bases left between them. Germline CDR1 is SGDLS and CDR2 is YYNGEE. The DNA of the CDR3 is TGTGCCAGCAGCGTAGCTGCGCTCAAGAGCTATGGCTACACCTTC. Translation gives CASSVAALKSYGYTF.

The table lists this clone with a few counts. V is TRBV5-6 and J is TRBJ2-4; TRBD1 matches 7 bases. Germline assignment: CDR1 SGHDT and CDR2 YYEEEE. J was trimmed by 3 bases and V by 7 bases; bases with no gene match: 10. This CDR3 contains 15 residues. This CDR3 is CASSGAGGYKNIQYF. CDR3 coding DNA: TGTGCCAGCTCCGGGGCAGGGGGTTACAAAAACATTCAGTACTTC.

V is TRBV20-1 and J is TRBJ1-3; possibly TRBD1 for D (6 bases). The germline V gene encodes CDR1 DFQATT and CDR2 SNEGSKA (reference sequence). The V end was cut by 3 bases, the J end by 0 bases, with 15 bases between. The CDR3 is made up of 16 amino acids. The CDR3 spells CSASSPRGYSGNTIYF. The DNA of the CDR3 is TGCAGTGCTAGTAGCCCCAGGGGATACTCTGGAAACACCATATATTTT.

The CDR3 DNA sequence: TGTGCCAGCAGCCAACGATCAACAAAACAGTTCTTC. Amino acids: CASSQRSTKQFF. V is TRBV3-1 (or the pseudogene TRBV3-2) and J is TRBJ2-1; D is unresolved. Germline V gives CDR1 LGHDT, CDR2 YNNKEL (reference sequence). Trimming took off 2 bases at V and 13 bases at J, with 12 bases between the two ends. The CDR3 is 12 amino acids.